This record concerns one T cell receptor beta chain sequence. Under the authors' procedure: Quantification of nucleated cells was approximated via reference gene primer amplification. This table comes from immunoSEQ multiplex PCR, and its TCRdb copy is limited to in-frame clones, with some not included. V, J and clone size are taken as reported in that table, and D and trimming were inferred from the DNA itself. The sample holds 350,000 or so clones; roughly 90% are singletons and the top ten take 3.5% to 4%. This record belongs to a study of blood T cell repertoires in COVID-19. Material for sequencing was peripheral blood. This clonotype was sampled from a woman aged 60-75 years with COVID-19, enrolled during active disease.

CDR3 coding DNA: TGTGCCAGCAGTGAATTCGAAGCCTTCTCCTACGAGCAGTACTTC. Protein product: CASSEFEAFSYEQYF. The chain is built from TRBV6-1 and TRBJ2-7; D is unclear. The CDR3 length is 15 residues. Trimming took off 2 bases at V and 0 bases at J, with 11 bases between the two ends. Germline values: CDR1 MNHNS, CDR2 SASEGT.